This T cell receptor (beta chain) was identified during a study of blood T cell repertoires in COVID-19. Study in general: The origin of the acute and convalescent COVID-19 samples was the United States, Italy and Spain.

Seattle enrolled patients during active infection and tracked them longitudinally. CDR3 size: 14 residues. Germline CDR1 reads SGHRS; CDR2 reads YFSETQ. V was pared by 4 bases and J by 1 base, with 4 bases of the junction left unmatched. Original handling: It was from reference gene primer amplification that nucleated cell counts were estimated. Measured with immunoSEQ multiplex PCR; TCRdb has only the in-frame clones, and not every one. The V and J calls and clone size were taken over from that table, and D and trimming were inferred from the DNA. The table lists more than 95,000 clones, about 70% of them singletons.

This clonotype was obtained from a man at least 80 years old with COVID-19, enrolled during active disease. The sample consisted of peripheral blood. The chain carries TRBV5-1 and TRBJ2-5; 7 nucleotides agree with TRBD1. The CDR3: CASSIGTVQETQYF. CDR3 coding DNA: TGCGCCAGCAGCATAGGGACAGTCCAAGAGACCCAGTACTTC.